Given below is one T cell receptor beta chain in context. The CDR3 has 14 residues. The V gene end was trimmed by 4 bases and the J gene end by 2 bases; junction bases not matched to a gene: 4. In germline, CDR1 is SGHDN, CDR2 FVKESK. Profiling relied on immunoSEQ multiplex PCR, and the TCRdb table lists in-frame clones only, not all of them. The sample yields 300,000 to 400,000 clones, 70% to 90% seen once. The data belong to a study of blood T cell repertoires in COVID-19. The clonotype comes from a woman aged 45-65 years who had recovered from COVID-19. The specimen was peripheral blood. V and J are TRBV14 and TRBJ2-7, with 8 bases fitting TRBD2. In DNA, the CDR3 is TGTGCCAGCAGCCCGGGGGGGGGAGCCTACGAGCAGTACTTC. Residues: CASSPGGGAYEQYF.